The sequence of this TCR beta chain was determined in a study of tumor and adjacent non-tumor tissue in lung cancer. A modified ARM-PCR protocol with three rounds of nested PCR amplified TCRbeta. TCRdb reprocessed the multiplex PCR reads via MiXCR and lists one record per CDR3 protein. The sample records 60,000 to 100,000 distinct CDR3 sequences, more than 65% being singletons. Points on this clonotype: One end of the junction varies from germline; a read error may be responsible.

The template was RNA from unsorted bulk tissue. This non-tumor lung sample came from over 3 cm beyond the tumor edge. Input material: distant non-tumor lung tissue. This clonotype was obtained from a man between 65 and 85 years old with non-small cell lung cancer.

In nucleotides, the CDR3 is TGTGCCAGCGCCCTGGGAGATGGCTACATATTC. Translated, it gives CASALGDGYIF. This sequence joins TRBV12-3 or TRBV12-4 and TRBJ1-2; the D is unclear. The CDR3 is 11 residues long.